These T cell receptor beta chains were read from a single sample in a study of blood T cells in healthy people across ages. From the 5' RACE reads, TCRdb called clonotypes with MiXCR, one entry per CDR3 protein. This table holds more than 800,000 distinct CDR3 sequences, about 30% found once. The sequenced sample was blood. The source is a woman older than 75 in good health. The CDR3 runs from the conserved cysteine through the conserved F or W. The D gene is left open where the match is weak. Clone size, where shown, is once, few, many, or a class for clones that have expanded.

d_call	v_call	j_call	clone_size	cdr3_nt	cdr3_aa
.	TRBV6-2/TRBV6-3	TRBJ2-5	many	TGTGCCAGCAAGCGGGATTCGGGGGGCGAACAAGAGACCCAGTACTTC	CASKRDSGGEQETQYF
.	TRBV28	TRBJ1-2	.	TGTGCCAGCAGTTCCGGGCCAGGGCTAGACTACACCTTC	CASSSGPGLDYTF
.	TRBV4-3	TRBJ2-3	many	TGCGCCAGCAGCCAACATATCGCTAGGGCAGATACGCAGTATTTT	CASSQHIARADTQYF
.	TRBV5-1	TRBJ2-1	many	TGCGCCAGCAGCTTGGACAGGGTTGATTACAATGAGCAGTTCTTC	CASSLDRVDYNEQFF
.	TRBV27	TRBJ1-6	.	TGTGCCAGCAGTTTATCAAGGACGCCCAATTCACCCCTCCACTTT	CASSLSRTPNSPLHF
.	TRBV20-1	TRBJ2-2	.	TGCAGTGCCCCCAGCGGGCACACCGGGGAGCTGTTGTTT	CSAPSGHTGELLF
.	TRBV7-2	TRBJ2-5	many	TGTGCCAGCAGCCAGGGACAACGGGAGACCCAGTACTTC	CASSQGQRETQYF
TRBD1	TRBV15	TRBJ2-5	.	TGTGCCACCAGCAGTAGGGCAGGGGGCAGAGAGCAGTACTTC	CATSSRAGGREQYF
.	TRBV20-1	TRBJ2-7	many	TGCAGTGCTAGAGATCAGGGAAGCGGTTCCTACGAGCAGTACTTC	CSARDQGSGSYEQYF
.	TRBV5-5	TRBJ1-2	.	TGTGCCAGCAGCTCGGACGGAACATATGGCTACACCTTC	CASSSDGTYGYTF
TRBD1	TRBV7-2	TRBJ2-2	.	TGTGCCAGCAGCTCACAACAGGGGGCCGGGGAGCTGTTTTTT	CASSSQQGAGELFF
TRBD2	TRBV20-1	TRBJ2-1	.	TGCAGTGCTAGGAGGGGTAGCGGGGGACTCCAAGAGACCCAGTTCTTC	CSARRGSGGLQETQFF
.	TRBV27	TRBJ2-7	many	TGTGCCAGCAGTTTATTCCGCGGAGGTGCTTACGAGCAGTACTTC	CASSLFRGGAYEQYF
.	TRBV7-2	TRBJ1-2	.	TGTGCCAGCAGCTTCATCTTGAGGCAAGCCTATGGCTACACCTTC	CASSFILRQAYGYTF